Listed below are T cell receptor beta chains from one sample, sequenced in a study of early T cells in non-severe SARS-CoV-2 infection. TCRdb recomputed calls from the 5' RACE reads with MiXCR, one row per CDR3 protein. The data contain about 64,000 distinct CDR3 sequences, 7% to 10% of them seen just once; the ten biggest clones take up roughly 12%. The sample consisted of whole blood, taken at baseline. These receptors came from an adult who was a healthcare worker with PCR-confirmed SARS-CoV-2 infection or an uninfected control (not recorded which). Both conserved end residues are part of each CDR3. Each record gives: D gene, J gene, V gene, clone size, CDR3 protein, CDR3 DNA. The D gene is left open where the match is weak. Clone size is not always given. Where it is, it says once, few, many or a class for expanded clones.

D gene: -
J gene: TRBJ2-7
V gene: TRBV7-3
clone size: few
CDR3 protein: CASSLYGRSYEQYF
CDR3 DNA: TGTGCCAGCAGCTTATACGGGCGTTCCTACGAGCAGTACTTC

D gene: -
J gene: TRBJ1-1
V gene: TRBV20-1
clone size: -
CDR3 protein: CSASGGATEAFF
CDR3 DNA: TGCAGTGCTAGCGGGGGGGCCACTGAAGCTTTCTTT

D gene: TRBD1
J gene: TRBJ1-2
V gene: TRBV27
clone size: many
CDR3 protein: CASSSLRDRGFYGYTF
CDR3 DNA: TGTGCCAGCAGTTCACTCCGGGACAGGGGCTTCTATGGCTACACCTTC

D gene: -
J gene: TRBJ1-5
V gene: TRBV7-2
clone size: few
CDR3 protein: CASSLIRDQPQHF
CDR3 DNA: TGTGCCAGCAGCTTAATCAGGGATCAGCCCCAGCATTTT

D gene: -
J gene: TRBJ2-5
V gene: TRBV18
clone size: -
CDR3 protein: CASSPQRNSGKTQYF
CDR3 DNA: TGTGCCAGCTCACCACAACGTAATAGCGGAAAGACCCAGTACTTC

D gene: -
J gene: TRBJ1-5
V gene: TRBV6-4
clone size: -
CDR3 protein: CASSPNSNQPQHF
CDR3 DNA: TGTGCCAGCAGTCCGAATAGCAATCAGCCCCAGCATTTT

D gene: TRBD2
J gene: TRBJ2-7
V gene: TRBV19
clone size: many
CDR3 protein: CASSMRGAYEQYF
CDR3 DNA: TGTGCCAGTAGTATGCGGGGGGCTTACGAGCAGTACTTC

D gene: -
J gene: TRBJ2-3
V gene: TRBV5-1
clone size: many
CDR3 protein: CASSLGLPSFADTQYF
CDR3 DNA: TGCGCCAGCAGCTTGGGGCTACCTTCCTTCGCAGATACGCAGTATTTT

D gene: -
J gene: TRBJ1-2
V gene: TRBV12-3/TRBV12-4
clone size: many
CDR3 protein: CASRGTGLSNYGYTF
CDR3 DNA: TGTGCCAGCAGGGGGACGGGACTCTCAAACTATGGCTACACCTTC

D gene: -
J gene: TRBJ2-5
V gene: TRBV7-2
clone size: few
CDR3 protein: CASSLLDRLLDQYF
CDR3 DNA: TGTGCCAGCAGCTTATTAGACAGACTCCTAGACCAGTACTTC

D gene: -
J gene: TRBJ1-2
V gene: TRBV20-1
clone size: few
CDR3 protein: CSARDFGGSGFRGYTF
CDR3 DNA: TGCAGTGCTAGAGATTTTGGAGGATCGGGCTTTCGCGGCTACACCTTC

D gene: TRBD1
J gene: TRBJ1-1
V gene: TRBV20-1
clone size: few
CDR3 protein: CSAKWTGGVGTEAFF
CDR3 DNA: TGCAGTGCAAAATGGACAGGGGGAGTGGGGACTGAAGCTTTCTTT

D gene: TRBD2
J gene: TRBJ2-3
V gene: TRBV4-3
clone size: few
CDR3 protein: CASSQEWVAGETDTQYF
CDR3 DNA: TGCGCCAGCAGCCAAGAATGGGTAGCGGGAGAGACAGATACGCAGTATTTT

D gene: -
J gene: TRBJ1-2
V gene: TRBV3-1
clone size: -
CDR3 protein: CASSQESLGYGYTF
CDR3 DNA: TGTGCCAGCAGCCAAGAAAGTCTCGGCTATGGCTACACCTTC

D gene: -
J gene: TRBJ2-4
V gene: TRBV11-2
clone size: -
CDR3 protein: CASSWRGTQNIQYF
CDR3 DNA: TGTGCCAGCAGCTGGCGAGGGACCCAAAACATTCAGTACTTC

D gene: TRBD1
J gene: TRBJ1-3
V gene: TRBV12-3/TRBV12-4
clone size: few
CDR3 protein: CASSLGNRGPGNTIYF
CDR3 DNA: TGTGCCAGCAGTTTGGGGAACAGGGGGCCAGGAAACACCATATATTTT

D gene: -
J gene: TRBJ2-5
V gene: TRBV11-2
clone size: many
CDR3 protein: CASSAGFMGGQETQYF
CDR3 DNA: TGTGCCAGCAGCGCGGGGTTCATGGGTGGGCAAGAGACCCAGTACTTC

D gene: TRBD2
J gene: TRBJ2-7
V gene: TRBV5-1
clone size: -
CDR3 protein: CASSLSGTTTAEQYF
CDR3 DNA: TGCGCCAGCAGCTTGTCCGGGACTACGACCGCGGAGCAGTACTTC

D gene: -
J gene: TRBJ2-3
V gene: TRBV9
clone size: many
CDR3 protein: CASSKYEASTGTDTQYF
CDR3 DNA: TGTGCCAGCAGCAAATACGAGGCTAGCACGGGCACAGATACGCAGTATTTT

D gene: TRBD1
J gene: TRBJ2-3
V gene: TRBV5-1
clone size: few
CDR3 protein: CASSLWGQDPLDTQYF
CDR3 DNA: TGCGCCAGCAGCTTATGGGGACAGGACCCTTTAGATACGCAGTATTTT

D gene: -
J gene: TRBJ2-1
V gene: TRBV7-2
clone size: many
CDR3 protein: CASSLGPVRSSYNEQFF
CDR3 DNA: TGTGCCAGCAGCTTAGGTCCAGTCCGGAGCTCCTACAATGAGCAGTTCTTC

D gene: -
J gene: TRBJ1-1
V gene: TRBV7-2
clone size: many
CDR3 protein: CASSSYPSGAEAFF
CDR3 DNA: TGTGCCAGCAGCTCATATCCCTCAGGGGCTGAAGCTTTCTTT

D gene: -
J gene: TRBJ2-7
V gene: TRBV25-1
clone size: few
CDR3 protein: CASSEKPGPYEQYF
CDR3 DNA: TGTGCCAGCAGTGAAAAACCTGGACCCTACGAGCAGTACTTC

D gene: TRBD2
J gene: TRBJ2-5
V gene: TRBV3-1
clone size: many
CDR3 protein: CASSQGLAVPWQETQYF
CDR3 DNA: TGTGCCAGCAGCCAGGGACTAGCGGTACCGTGGCAAGAGACCCAGTACTTC

D gene: TRBD2
J gene: TRBJ2-7
V gene: TRBV5-1
clone size: few
CDR3 protein: CASSGTSMDEQYF
CDR3 DNA: TGCGCCAGCAGCGGGACTAGCATGGACGAGCAGTACTTC

D gene: -
J gene: TRBJ2-3
V gene: TRBV11-2
clone size: -
CDR3 protein: CASSLGLGPSASTDTQYF
CDR3 DNA: TGTGCCAGCAGCTTAGGACTAGGTCCTAGCGCTAGCACAGATACGCAGTATTTT

D gene: TRBD2
J gene: TRBJ2-7
V gene: TRBV24-1
clone size: once
CDR3 protein: CATSELGTSGPYEQYF
CDR3 DNA: TGTGCCACCAGTGAGCTCGGGACTAGCGGTCCTTACGAGCAGTACTTC

D gene: -
J gene: TRBJ2-1
V gene: TRBV4-3
clone size: few
CDR3 protein: CASSQGVSYNEQFF
CDR3 DNA: TGCGCCAGCAGCCAAGGGGTCTCCTACAATGAGCAGTTCTTC

D gene: -
J gene: TRBJ2-3
V gene: TRBV7-8
clone size: few
CDR3 protein: CASSLYGGGAQYF
CDR3 DNA: TGTGCCAGCAGCTTATATGGGGGTGGTGCGCAGTATTTT

D gene: -
J gene: TRBJ2-7
V gene: TRBV20-1
clone size: many
CDR3 protein: CSARVGGDAYEQYF
CDR3 DNA: TGCAGTGCTAGAGTGGGCGGGGACGCCTACGAGCAGTACTTC

D gene: -
J gene: TRBJ2-2
V gene: TRBV7-6
clone size: many
CDR3 protein: CASSSQRTAGPGELFF
CDR3 DNA: TGTGCCAGCAGCTCCCAGAGGACCGCGGGGCCCGGGGAGCTGTTTTTT

D gene: -
J gene: TRBJ1-1
V gene: TRBV20-1
clone size: few
CDR3 protein: CSARGFWDPRGTEAFF
CDR3 DNA: TGCAGTGCTAGGGGATTTTGGGACCCGAGGGGCACTGAAGCTTTCTTT

D gene: TRBD1
J gene: TRBJ1-3
V gene: TRBV7-9
clone size: many
CDR3 protein: CASSLGQGDGNTIYF
CDR3 DNA: TGTGCCAGCAGCTTAGGACAGGGTGATGGAAACACCATATATTTT

D gene: TRBD1
J gene: TRBJ2-7
V gene: TRBV20-1
clone size: many
CDR3 protein: CSAWTGGTYEQYF
CDR3 DNA: TGCAGTGCTTGGACAGGGGGGACCTACGAGCAGTACTTC

D gene: -
J gene: TRBJ2-3
V gene: TRBV18
clone size: -
CDR3 protein: CASSPDTDTQYF
CDR3 DNA: TGTGCCAGCTCACCGGACACAGATACGCAGTATTTT

D gene: -
J gene: TRBJ2-2
V gene: TRBV25-1
clone size: many
CDR3 protein: CATRHMGGTGELFF
CDR3 DNA: TGTGCCACCCGTCATATGGGAGGCACCGGGGAGCTGTTTTTT

D gene: TRBD1
J gene: TRBJ2-7
V gene: TRBV10-3
clone size: few
CDR3 protein: CATGDRGLEQYF
CDR3 DNA: TGTGCCACCGGGGACAGGGGGCTCGAGCAGTACTTC

D gene: -
J gene: TRBJ2-1
V gene: TRBV24-1
clone size: -
CDR3 protein: CATQLGRFNEQFF
CDR3 DNA: TGTGCCACCCAACTCGGCAGATTTAATGAGCAGTTCTTC

D gene: -
J gene: TRBJ2-1
V gene: TRBV12-3/TRBV12-4
clone size: many
CDR3 protein: CASSWTPYRNEQFF
CDR3 DNA: TGTGCCAGCAGTTGGACCCCATATCGCAATGAGCAGTTCTTC

D gene: -
J gene: TRBJ2-1
V gene: TRBV20-1
clone size: few
CDR3 protein: CSATFGRDNEQFF
CDR3 DNA: TGCAGTGCCACGTTTGGCCGAGACAATGAGCAGTTCTTC

D gene: -
J gene: TRBJ2-7
V gene: TRBV5-4
clone size: few
CDR3 protein: CASSLRGFRYEQYF
CDR3 DNA: TGTGCCAGCAGCTTGCGGGGCTTCCGCTACGAGCAGTACTTC

D gene: -
J gene: TRBJ1-2
V gene: TRBV14
clone size: -
CDR3 protein: CASSPYIASRDYGYTF
CDR3 DNA: TGTGCCAGCAGCCCATATATTGCCTCTCGGGACTATGGCTACACCTTC

D gene: -
J gene: TRBJ1-3
V gene: TRBV10-3
clone size: many
CDR3 protein: CAISTGLTGNTIYF
CDR3 DNA: TGTGCCATCAGCACAGGGTTAACTGGAAACACCATATATTTT

D gene: -
J gene: TRBJ2-1
V gene: TRBV4-2
clone size: many
CDR3 protein: CASSRGLEDEQFF
CDR3 DNA: TGTGCCAGCAGCCGGGGATTGGAGGATGAGCAGTTCTTC

D gene: TRBD2
J gene: TRBJ2-1
V gene: TRBV7-9
clone size: many
CDR3 protein: CASNLSPSTSGRLNEQFF
CDR3 DNA: TGTGCCAGCAACTTATCCCCTTCGACTAGCGGGAGGCTCAATGAGCAGTTCTTC

D gene: -
J gene: TRBJ2-7
V gene: TRBV4-1
clone size: many
CDR3 protein: CASSRGTAAYEQYF
CDR3 DNA: TGCGCCAGCAGCCGCGGGACGGCAGCCTACGAGCAGTACTTC

D gene: -
J gene: TRBJ2-5
V gene: TRBV10-3
clone size: many
CDR3 protein: CAILTGSGQYF
CDR3 DNA: TGTGCCATCTTAACTGGGTCGGGGCAGTACTTC

D gene: -
J gene: TRBJ1-4
V gene: TRBV13
clone size: few
CDR3 protein: CASSTRGRLFF
CDR3 DNA: TGTGCCAGCAGCACTCGGGGGAGACTGTTTTTT

D gene: TRBD2
J gene: TRBJ2-5
V gene: TRBV5-6
clone size: few
CDR3 protein: CASSRTSGTTTQYF
CDR3 DNA: TGTGCCAGCAGCCGGACTAGCGGGACGACGACCCAGTACTTC

D gene: -
J gene: TRBJ2-3
V gene: TRBV5-4
clone size: many
CDR3 protein: CASSLLDTQYF
CDR3 DNA: TGTGCCAGCAGCTTACTAGATACGCAGTATTTT

D gene: TRBD1
J gene: TRBJ2-7
V gene: TRBV6-5
clone size: many
CDR3 protein: CASSYGRAGGFYEQYF
CDR3 DNA: TGTGCCAGCAGTTACGGACGGGCAGGGGGATTCTACGAGCAGTACTTC

D gene: TRBD1
J gene: TRBJ1-1
V gene: TRBV7-2
clone size: -
CDR3 protein: CASSLNRGTDTEAFF
CDR3 DNA: TGTGCCAGCAGCTTAAACCGCGGGACAGACACTGAAGCTTTCTTT

D gene: -
J gene: TRBJ2-1
V gene: TRBV4-3
clone size: many
CDR3 protein: CASSRAGSSYNEQFF
CDR3 DNA: TGCGCCAGCAGCCGAGCTGGAAGCTCCTACAATGAGCAGTTCTTC

D gene: TRBD2
J gene: TRBJ2-7
V gene: TRBV28
clone size: many
CDR3 protein: CASSLPGLAGEQYF
CDR3 DNA: TGTGCCAGCAGTTTACCGGGACTAGCGGGTGAGCAGTACTTC

D gene: -
J gene: TRBJ2-7
V gene: TRBV27
clone size: many
CDR3 protein: CASSLIGSPYEQYF
CDR3 DNA: TGTGCCAGCAGTTTGATTGGCAGTCCCTACGAGCAGTACTTC

D gene: -
J gene: TRBJ2-5
V gene: TRBV7-2
clone size: few
CDR3 protein: CASSLEAIPTQYF
CDR3 DNA: TGTGCCAGCAGCTTAGAAGCTATTCCGACCCAGTACTTC

D gene: -
J gene: TRBJ1-3
V gene: TRBV7-2
clone size: -
CDR3 protein: CASSFNVHTIYF
CDR3 DNA: TGTGCCAGCAGCTTTAACGTGCACACCATATATTTT